This T cell receptor (beta chain) stems from a study of T cell repertoires in cytomegalovirus infection. The overall study: Evidence of both CMV infection and a matching HLA type came from public TCR beta signatures. Study conclusions and caveats: HLA-C-restricted CMV clonotypes gave the most frequent clonotype in two of eight donors. Totalled public TCR beta family frequency picked out people who carried CMV plus the relevant HLA.

In this sample, this clonotype turned up many times. The antigen is not known. Each CDR3 protein gets one entry after TCRdb re-called the reads with MiXCR. Seen here are roughly 500,000 distinct CDR3 sequences, 11% observed once, and the top ten hold roughly 10%. The TCR comes from a human donor in good health (CMV status not recorded). Some clones in this sample may be carry-over from other donors' samples. The sample consisted of PBMCs.

The CDR3 nucleotides read TGCGCCAGCAGCTTGTTCACAGGGGCGGGCACTGAAGCTTTCTTT. Its protein product is CASSLFTGAGTEAFF. This chain joins TRBV5-1 and TRBJ1-1; 7 positions agree with TRBD1. Per germline, CDR1 SGHRS and CDR2 YFSETQ. This CDR3 is 15 amino acids long. With V trimmed by 1 base and J by 4 bases, 7 bases remained unmatched. Full variable domain (outside the CDR3, taken from reference TRBV5-1 and TRBJ1-1): KAGVTQTPRYLIKTRGQQVTLSCSPISGHRSVSWYQQTPGQGLQFLFEYFSETQRNKGNFPGRFSGRQFSNSRSEMNVSTLELGDSALYLCASSLFTGAGTEAFFGQGTRLTVV.